The 30 T cell receptor beta chains given below trace back to one sample, sequenced in a study of cytomegalovirus exposure and HLA in healthy donors (TCRdb year 2017). The library came from the immunoSEQ multiplex PCR assay. A mixture of 60 forward primers for TCR Vbeta segments and 13 reverse primers for TCR Jbeta segments was used in the multiplex PCR. TCRdb obtained this table from immuneACCESS and retained in-frame rearrangements with V and J assigned. These tables miss some clones; where compared with another copy, unresolved V genes account for less than half of the shortfall, and the remainder is unexplained. The sample records about 93,000 clones, approximately 64% of which are singletons. Roughly 5.5% of the sample is in the top ten clones. Input material: PBMCs. These receptors originate from a boy aged 5-17 years in good health and CMV-seropositive.

The genes are TRBV5-1 and TRBJ2-7, with 10 bases aligning to TRBD1. The junction had 3 bases not matched to a gene; V was cut back by 0 bases and J by 3 bases. CDR1 and CDR2 (germline): SGHRS, YFSETQ. CDR3 length: 15 amino acids. CDR3 DNA: TGCGCCAGCAGCTTGGGGGACAGGGGCAACTACGAGCAGTACTTC. As protein: CASSLGDRGNYEQYF.

This chain connects TRBV5-1 to TRBJ2-3; 13 bases are a match to TRBD2. V was clipped by 0 bases and J by 3 bases; unmatched bases: 1. This CDR3 comprises 16 residues. Germline loops: CDR1 SGHRS, CDR2 YFSETQ. In DNA form, the CDR3 reads TGCGCCAGCAGCTTGGGACTAGCGGGAGGTACAGATACGCAGTATTTT. Amino acids: CASSLGLAGGTDTQYF. The full variable domain, with the rest looked up from reference TRBV5-1 and TRBJ2-3, is KAGVTQTPRYLIKTRGQQVTLSCSPISGHRSVSWYQQTPGQGLQFLFEYFSETQRNKGNFPGRFSGRQFSNSRSEMNVSTLELGDSALYLCASSLGLAGGTDTQYFGPGTRLTVL.

V gene TRBV9 combines with J gene TRBJ2-3, with a weak D call TRBD2 (5 bases). In germline, CDR1 is SGDLS, CDR2 YYNGEE. With 0 bases removed from V and 4 bases from J, the gap between germline ends came to 12 bases. The CDR3 covers 15 residues. The CDR3 coding sequence is TGTGCCAGCAGCGTAGACATGAGGGCCCCAGATACGCAGTATTTT. Translated: CASSVDMRAPDTQYF.

This clone was seen more than once but under ten times. V is TRBV6-5 and J is TRBJ1-1; a possible D gene is TRBD1 (6 bases). Germline V gives CDR1 MNHEY, CDR2 SVGAGI. The CDR3 loop spans 14 amino acids. Trimming removed 6 bases from V and 6 bases from J, with 17 bases in between. The DNA of the CDR3 is TGTGCCAGCAGCCACTGGACAGAGGGTCCTGAAGCTTTCTTT. It translates to CASSHWTEGPEAFF.

V is TRBV7-8 and J is TRBJ1-5; 9 positions agree with TRBD1. The V segment lost 5 bases and the J segment 4 bases; nucleotides outside the gene matches: 6. The germline V gene has CDR1 SGHVS and CDR2 FQNEAQ. The CDR3 totals 15 residues. This chain's CDR3 is CASSRTGGVNQPQHF. The CDR3 DNA is TGTGCCAGCAGCCGCACAGGGGGCGTAAATCAGCCCCAGCATTTT.

The chain couples TRBV7-2 to TRBJ2-7; D is unresolved. Germline assignment: CDR1 SGHTA and CDR2 FQGNSA. The CDR3 has 15 residues. V was trimmed by 5 bases and J by 5 bases, leaving 19 bases between them. CDR3 residues: CASSPSIRTTHEQYF. The DNA of the CDR3 is TGTGCCAGCAGCCCCTCCATCCGAACAACCCACGAGCAGTACTTC. The full variable domain, in which reference TRBV7-2 and TRBJ2-7 provide the parts outside the CDR3, is GAGVSQSPSNKVTEKGKDVELRCDPISGHTALYWYRQSLGQGLEFLIYFQGNSAPDKSGLPSDRFSAERTGGSVSTLTIQRTQQEDSAVYLCASSPSIRTTHEQYFGPGTRLTVT.

This chain links TRBV5-1 with TRBJ2-7, with D possibly matching TRBD2 (5 bases). The germline V gene has CDR1 SGHRS and CDR2 YFSETQ. The V gene lost 0 bases and the J gene lost 2 bases, with 9 bases spanning the gap. This CDR3 is 14 amino acids long. The CDR3 DNA reads TGCGCCAGCAGCTTGGGTCTAGCTACCTACGAGCAGTACTTC. Protein sequence: CASSLGLATYEQYF.

This clone has only one observation. The rearrangement uses TRBV5-4 and TRBJ2-3, with TRBD2 identical over 8 bases. Germline trimming cut 0 bases from V and 1 base from J; bases unmatched to any gene: 4. CDR3 length equals 16 residues. CDR1 is SGHNT and CDR2 is YYREEE in the germline V gene (reference sequence). CDR3 in amino acids: CASSLGVSGGTDTQYF. CDR3 coding DNA: TGTGCCAGCAGCTTGGGAGTTAGCGGGGGCACAGATACGCAGTATTTT.

This rearrangement joins TRBV15 to TRBJ2-2, with 10 positions matching TRBD1. This CDR3 is built from 20 residues. V lost 3 bases to trimming and J lost 0 bases; unmatched junction nucleotides: 13. Per the germline V gene, CDR1 is LNHNV and CDR2 is YYDKDF (reference sequence). In DNA form, the CDR3 reads TGTGCCACCAGCAGCCTCCTCTATGGGACAGGGGCTTCGAACACCGGGGAGCTGTTTTTT. Translation: CATSSLLYGTGASNTGELFF.

The genes are TRBV30 and TRBJ2-3, with 7 nucleotides matching TRBD2. V lost 5 bases and J lost 3; bases outside the gene matches: 11. The CDR3 loop spans 15 amino acids. Germline V lookup: CDR1 GTSNPN, CDR2 SVGIG (reference sequence). The CDR3 reads CAWGSGGGSTDTQYF. Here the CDR3 DNA reads TGTGCCTGGGGGAGCGGCGGGGGAAGTACAGATACGCAGTATTTT.

V usage is TRBV7-9 and J usage is TRBJ1-2; D perhaps matches TRBD1 (5 bases). Germline CDR1 reads SEHNR; CDR2 reads FQNEAQ (reference sequence). CDR3 length equals 16 residues. Trimming took off 1 base at V and 3 bases at J, with 15 bases between the two ends. CDR3 sequence reads: CASSLEAPVGDYGYTF. CDR3 nucleotides: TGTGCCAGCAGCTTAGAGGCCCCGGTAGGGGACTATGGCTACACCTTC.

This chain connects TRBV5-6 to TRBJ2-5, with D unresolved. Germline V CDR1 and CDR2: SGHDT, YYEEEE. The CDR3 totals 14 residues. The V end lost 1 base, the J end lost 5 bases, and 12 bases lay between the germline ends. CDR3 nucleotides: TGTGCCAGCAGCTTGACTACCCTGGAGGAGACCCAGTACTTC. It codes for CASSLTTLEETQYF.

The chain uses TRBV4-2 and TRBJ1-1, with 7 bases identical to TRBD1. The CDR3 contains 19 residues. After removal of 0 bases from V and 0 bases from J, the junction contained 13 bases not matched to a gene. The germline CDR1 and CDR2 sequences are LGHNA and YNFKEQ. The CDR3 protein is CASSQDRGAGGTLNTEAFF. CDR3 sequence (DNA): TGTGCCAGCAGCCAAGACAGAGGGGCAGGGGGGACGTTGAACACTGAAGCTTTCTTT.

The V call is TRBV30, the J call TRBJ2-2; D not resolved. Germline CDR1 reads GTSNPN; CDR2 reads SVGIG (reference sequence). Trimming took off 0 bases at V and 6 bases at J, with 8 bases between the two ends. This CDR3 region has 13 residues. CDR3 sequence (DNA): TGTGCCTGGAGTGTAAGACGGGCCGGGGAGCTGTTTTTT. This codes for CAWSVRRAGELFF. Variable domain in full (rest from reference TRBV30 and TRBJ2-2): SQTIHQWPATLVQPVGSPLSLECTVEGTSNPNLYWYRQAAGRGLQLLFYSVGIGQISSEVPQNLSASRPQDRQFILSSKKLLLSDSGFYLCAWSVRRAGELFFGEGSRLTVL.

V and J are TRBV7-9 and TRBJ1-2; no firm D call. From germline, CDR1 is SEHNR and CDR2 FQNEAQ (reference sequence). CDR3 length equals 17 residues. V shed 2 bases and J shed 1 base, with 17 bases lying between them. DNA of the CDR3: TGTGCCAGCAGCTTATGGTTTGCAGAAAGAAGTAACTATGGCTACACCTTC. Translated, it gives CASSLWFAERSNYGYTF.

J is TRBJ1-1 and V is TRBV6-5, with 8 nucleotides matching TRBD1. The germline gives CDR1 MNHEY, CDR2 SVGAGI. The CDR3 loop spans 12 amino acids. Unmatched junction bases numbered 3, after V lost 6 bases and J lost 6 bases. The CDR3 is CASRDRAPEAFF. For the CDR3, the DNA is TGTGCCAGCAGGGACAGGGCTCCTGAAGCTTTCTTT.

This clone was observed a few times. This chain uses TRBV30 with TRBJ2-5; the D gene is possibly TRBD1 (6 bases). The CDR3 is 12 residues long. V was cut by 5 bases and J by 6 bases, with 13 bases left in between. CDR1 is GTSNPN and CDR2 is SVGIG in the germline V gene (reference sequence). The CDR3 sequence: CAWEQGGQTQYF. In DNA form, the CDR3 reads TGTGCCTGGGAACAGGGTGGCCAGACCCAGTACTTC.

The chain recombines TRBV18 with TRBJ2-2, with D possibly TRBD2 on 7 matching bases. Germline V CDR1 and CDR2: KGHSH, LQKENI. This CDR3 has 16 residues. The V end lost 2 bases, the J end lost 5 bases, and 15 bases lay between the germline ends. CDR3 bases: TGTGCCAGCTCACCAAGGGGGGGCCTATGGACCGGGGAGCTGTTTTTT. It codes for CASSPRGGLWTGELFF.

This clone was seen once. The chain carries TRBV6-5 and TRBJ1-6; 7 bases are a match to TRBD1. CDR1 and CDR2 (germline): MNHEY, SVGAGI. The CDR3 is 15 amino acids. V gave up 0 bases and J gave up 8 bases; unmatched junction bases: 4. Written as DNA, the CDR3 is TGTGCCAGCAGTTACTCTCGGACAGGTGATTCACCCCTCCACTTT. Translating it yields CASSYSRTGDSPLHF.

V is TRBV28 and J is TRBJ2-3; 8 bases are a match to TRBD2. V was pared by 11 bases and J by 6 bases, with 13 bases of the junction left unmatched. The germline gives CDR1 MDHEN, CDR2 SYDVKM. The CDR3 is made up of 14 amino acids. The CDR3 coding sequence is TGTGCCCTGCGGGGCGGGAGGTCGCCCGATACGCAGTATTTT. Protein: CALRGGRSPDTQYF.

This rearrangement joins TRBV6-1 to TRBJ1-2, with 10 positions matching TRBD1. J was trimmed by 1 base and V by 2 bases; bases with no gene match: 10. Germline CDR1 MNHNS, CDR2 SASEGT. The CDR3 is made up of 18 amino acids. The CDR3 coding sequence is TGTGCCAGCAGTGAAAACGGCGGGACAGGGGCCAATAACTATGGCTACACCTTC. Protein sequence: CASSENGGTGANNYGYTF.

This clone has a single count. This chain joins TRBV19 and TRBJ2-3; TRBD2 matches at 7 bases. The CDR3 runs to 15 residues. From germline, CDR1 is LNHDA and CDR2 SQIVND (reference sequence). The V gene end was trimmed by 4 bases and the J gene end by 2 bases; junction bases not matched to a gene: 6. CDR3 in amino acids: CASSKRTRYTDTQYF. The CDR3 DNA sequence: TGTGCCAGTAGTAAACGGACTAGGTACACAGATACGCAGTATTTT.

This CDR3 reads CAWSVRSNEQFF. CDR3 nucleotides: TGTGCCTGGAGTGTACGGTCCAATGAGCAGTTCTTC. J is TRBJ2-1 and V is TRBV30; D gene ambiguous. This CDR3 has 12 amino acids. Germline loops: CDR1 GTSNPN, CDR2 SVGIG (reference sequence). The V end lost 0 bases, the J end lost 6 bases, and 6 bases lay between the germline ends.

This sequence joins TRBV5-6 and TRBJ1-2; no reliable D call. V lost 3 bases and J lost 6, with 9 bases in between. The CDR3 has 12 amino acids. The germline CDR1 and CDR2 sequences are SGHDT and YYEEEE. The CDR3 spells CASSYLNHGYTF. In nucleotides, the CDR3 is TGTGCCAGCAGCTACCTAAACCATGGCTACACCTTC. The entire variable domain, with the rest obtained from reference TRBV5-6 and TRBJ1-2, is as follows: DAGVTQSPTHLIKTRGQQVTLRCSPKSGHDTVSWYQQALGQGPQFIFQYYEEEERQRGNFPDRFSGHQFPNYSSELNVNALLLGDSALYLCASSYLNHGYTFGSGTRLTVV.

This clone has just a few counts. At one end, the junction sequence differs from germline, possibly due to a read error. This rearrangement joins TRBV6-5 to TRBJ1-2; 7 positions agree with TRBD1. This CDR3 contains 15 residues. Germline CDR1 reads MNHEY; CDR2 reads SVGAGI. CDR3 residues: CASRPGQATTYGYPF. For the CDR3, the DNA is TGTGCCAGCAGACCTGGACAGGCTACCACCTATGGCTACCCCTTC.

The chain links TRBV4-1 to TRBJ1-1; D is undetermined. Germline values: CDR1 MGHRA, CDR2 YSYEKL. The CDR3 loop spans 14 amino acids. The ends were cut back, 0 bases at V and 1 base at J, with 6 bases in the middle. CDR3 protein: CASSQERRNTEAFF. CDR3 DNA sequence: TGCGCCAGCAGCCAAGAAAGGAGGAACACTGAAGCTTTCTTT.

The V gene is TRBV7-2, the J gene TRBJ1-1; TRBD1 matches 7 bases. Looked up from germline, CDR1 is SGHTA and CDR2 is FQGNSA. V trimming: 3 bases; J trimming: 5 bases; junction bases outside the gene matches: 9. CDR3 length: 15 residues. The CDR3 DNA is TGTGCCAGCAGCTTGTGGCAAGGGGGCGAAACTGAAGCTTTCTTT. It yields the protein CASSLWQGGETEAFF.

V gene TRBV7-6 combines with J gene TRBJ1-1; D remains ambiguous. In germline, CDR1 is SGHVS, CDR2 FNYEAQ. This CDR3 has 13 amino acids. V lost 5 bases and J lost 9, with 16 bases in between. The CDR3 reads CASSPTPGGQAFF. The CDR3 DNA sequence: TGTGCCAGCAGCCCGACCCCCGGAGGACAAGCTTTCTTT.

The chain's CDR3 is CASSLLAGVPGELFF. CDR3 sequence (DNA): TGTGCCAGCAGCTTACTAGCGGGAGTTCCCGGGGAGCTGTTTTTT. The chain couples TRBV11-3 to TRBJ2-2, with 10 positions matching TRBD2. Germline assignment: CDR1 SGHNT and CDR2 YENEEA. Germline trimming cut 2 bases from V and 6 bases from J; bases unmatched to any gene: 3. The CDR3 has 15 residues.

The chain has TRBV6-6 and TRBJ2-7; 9 positions agree with TRBD1. The CDR3 contains 16 residues. J was trimmed by 1 base and V by 0 bases; bases with no gene match: 4. CDR1 MNHNY and CDR2 SVGAGI come from the germline V gene (reference sequence). This chain's CDR3 is CASSYSRQGVSYEQYF. The CDR3 DNA is TGTGCCAGCAGTTACTCGAGACAGGGGGTGTCCTACGAGCAGTACTTC.